This paragraph covers one TCR beta chain sequence. Its antigen remains unknown. These data are taken from a study of a mutant IDH1 vaccine in newly diagnosed glioma. This sample's time point: week 35, safety follow-up. In every dose of vaccine, 300 ug of mutant IDH1 20-mer peptide was given alongside topical imiquimod. Only in-frame clones appear in the TCRdb table, and some are missing; sequencing was by immunoSEQ multiplex PCR. This table holds about 32,000 clones, roughly 80% found once. CDR1 and CDR2 (germline): GTSNPN, SVGIG (reference sequence). The germline V and J ends were trimmed by 3 bases and 0 bases, with 12 bases remaining between them. The CDR3 has 15 residues.

This sequence originates from a woman between 18 and 29 years old with glioma. The specimen was PBMCs, collected from a glioma patient whose treatment included an IDH1 peptide vaccine. The chain is built from TRBV30 and TRBJ2-1; possibly TRBD2 for D (6 bases). The DNA for the CDR3 is TGTGCCTGGAGCGGAGGGAGGAACTCCTACAATGAGCAGTTCTTC. Its translation is CAWSGGRNSYNEQFF.